This TCR beta chain was identified during a study of blood T cell repertoires in COVID-19. Study-level information: Acute-phase and convalescent COVID-19 samples originated in the United States, Italy and Spain.

In the original workflow: Amplification of reference gene primers was used by the study to estimate nucleated cell counts. TCRdb keeps only in-frame clones here, not all; method: immunoSEQ multiplex PCR. The DNA was the basis for D and trimming; V, J and clone size are from that table. The profile shows fewer than 85,000 clones, roughly 70% of them singletons. V lost 4 bases, J lost 0 bases, and 12 bases lay in between. Germline values: CDR1 KGHSH, CDR2 LQKENI. The CDR3 is 16 amino acids. The TCR originated in a man in his sixties with acute or convalescent COVID-19. The sequencing input was peripheral blood. V gene TRBV18 combines with J gene TRBJ2-2, with D possibly matching TRBD1 (5 bases). The CDR3 here is CASSRQNRANTGELFF. DNA of the CDR3: TGTGCCAGCTCACGACAGAATCGGGCGAACACCGGGGAGCTGTTTTTT.